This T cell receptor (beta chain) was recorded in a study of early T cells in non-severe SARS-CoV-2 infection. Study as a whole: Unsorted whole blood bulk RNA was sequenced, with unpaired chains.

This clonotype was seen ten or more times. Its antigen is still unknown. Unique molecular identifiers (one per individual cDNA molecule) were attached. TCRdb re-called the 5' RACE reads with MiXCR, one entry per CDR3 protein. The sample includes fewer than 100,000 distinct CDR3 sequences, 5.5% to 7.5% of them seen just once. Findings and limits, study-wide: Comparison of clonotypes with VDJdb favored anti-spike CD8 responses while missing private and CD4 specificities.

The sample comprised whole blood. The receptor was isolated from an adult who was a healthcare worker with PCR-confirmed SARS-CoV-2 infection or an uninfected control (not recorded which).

The CDR3: CASSPDARVQFF. The CDR3 nucleotides read TGTGCCAGCAGCCCAGATGCTCGGGTGCAGTTCTTC. The chain carries TRBV6-6 and TRBJ2-1; D is undetermined. Deletions cut 6 bases from V and 12 bases from J, with 15 bases between. CDR1 and CDR2 (germline): MNHNY, SVGAGI (reference sequence). The CDR3 extends over 12 amino acids.